The T cell receptor beta chain under discussion was sequenced for a study of T-cell reconstitution after alpha-beta-depleted transplantation in children. With 5 bases clipped from V and 5 bases from J, the junction kept 8 bases outside the gene matches. The CDR3 totals 14 residues. Per the germline V gene, CDR1 is SGHTA and CDR2 is FQGNSA. This clonotype was counted at least ten times. Antigen specificity is unknown. Overall study results and limits: Diversity of TCRbeta at day 60 was high in some patients, arising from surviving recipient T cells and thymic progenitors. T-cell counts and diversity were attributed mostly to newly produced T cells one year after transplant. Where alpha-beta T cells came from about two months after transplant was reportedly several hundred expanded graft clones.

This sample's TCRbeta library carried unique molecular identifier barcodes. One entry per CDR3 protein, called by TCRdb with MiXCR from the PCR reads. The profile covers about 200,000 distinct CDR3 sequences, with approximately 6.3% appearing a single time and just over 5.5% taken by the ten largest. The specimen was PBMCs, collected before TCRalphabeta/CD19-depleted stem cell transplant. The rearrangement links TRBV7-2 to TRBJ2-5, with TRBD1 matching 7 bases. The origin of this receptor is a boy aged 2-15 years with acute lymphoblastic leukemia, due to receive a stem cell transplant. The CDR3 reads CASSTNRGGETQYF. For the CDR3, the DNA is TGTGCCAGCAGCACAAACAGGGGTGGGGAGACCCAGTACTTC.